The source of this T cell receptor beta chain is a study of T cells in Graves' hyperthyroidism and ophthalmopathy. About the research overall: The initial diagnosis was the point when peripheral blood was collected, ahead of any treatment.

Patients showing uncontrolled infection, other autoimmune disease, pregnancy or lactation were ineligible. The source of the PBMCs was 10 ml of fresh peripheral blood. The V end lost 4 bases, the J end lost 0 bases, and 12 bases lay between the germline ends. CDR3 size: 15 residues. In germline, CDR1 is SGHVS, CDR2 FQNEAQ. RNA transcripts provided the source from which TCR beta CDR3 regions were amplified. The study used the HTBI primer set for a first-round RT-PCR of the TCR CDR3. Each CDR3 protein is one row after TCRdb ran MiXCR on the multiplex PCR reads. The sample has 300,000 to 450,000 distinct CDR3 sequences, less than 15% seen once; the top ten hold less than 10%.

The V call is TRBV7-8, the J call TRBJ1-1; maybe TRBD1 (6 bases). The TCR originated in a woman aged 18-30 years with Graves' hyperthyroidism. Source material: blood. CDR3 sequence (DNA): TGTGCCAGCAGCTCCCTGGGACACCTGAACACTGAAGCTTTCTTT. This encodes CASSSLGHLNTEAFF. Looking up the rest from reference TRBV7-8 and TRBJ1-1 gives the full variable domain: GAGVSQSPRYKVAKRGQDVALRCDPISGHVSLFWYQQALGQGPEFLTYFQNEAQLDKSGLPSDRFFAERPEGSVSTLKIQRTQQEDSAVYLCASSSLGHLNTEAFFGQGTRLTVV.